The clone carrying this T cell receptor beta chain was observed a single time. The sample holds other DNA sequences that translate to the same CDR3. These data are taken from a study of OX40 agonist ivuxolimab in advanced cancers. This CDR3 contains 15 residues. The V gene lost 5 bases and the J gene lost 4 bases, with 15 bases spanning the gap. Germline CDR1 KGHSH, CDR2 LQKENI. Data came from immunoSEQ multiplex PCR; TCRdb stores just in-frame clones and leaves some out. Of about 77,000 clones in the sample, approximately 90% are singletons; the top ten hold more than 4.5%. This sequence originates from an adult with an advanced solid tumor such as melanoma, head and neck, liver or kidney cancer. The chain combines TRBV18 with TRBJ2-1; D might be TRBD1 or TRBD2, each matching 7 bases. Sequencing used CD4+ or CD8+ T cells sorted from blood, obtained in a trial of the OX40 agonist ivuxolimab. The CDR3, as DNA: TGTGCCAGCTCAACGCAGGGGGGGTCGTACAATGAGCAGTTCTTC. Encoded protein: CASSTQGGSYNEQFF.